This T cell receptor beta chain was sequenced for a study of T cells after yellow fever vaccination. The overall study: With SMART-Seq v4 Ultra Low Input, the fractions containing low cell numbers were prepared. Findings and caveats of the study: Post-booster reappearance was seen for most primary-vaccination clones (about 96% CD4, 88% CD8).

A word on this clonotype: What it binds is not known.

TCRdb analysed the 5' RACE reads with MiXCR anew, one entry per CDR3 protein. There are 620,000 or so distinct CDR3 sequences in the sample; 10% to 15% occur only once, and about 16% lies in the top ten. This receptor was identified in a man aged 30-40 years who received the YFV17D yellow fever vaccine. This material consisted of PBMCs, taken on the day of the yellow fever booster vaccination.

The CDR3 coding sequence is TGTGCCAGCAGTTTATCGACGGGGGCCGGCGGAAAACTGTTTTTT. This codes for CASSLSTGAGGKLFF. This chain uses TRBV27 with TRBJ1-4; weak D call: TRBD1 (6 bases). From germline, CDR1 is MNHEY and CDR2 SMNVEV (reference sequence). The CDR3 contains 15 residues. Trimming shortened V by 0 bases and J by 10 bases, and 15 bases separated the two germline ends.